This T cell receptor beta chain emerged from a study of CD8+ T cells in alopecia areata. After isolation, RNA underwent reverse transcription to generate cDNA as the sequencing template. The protocol was immunoSEQ multiplex PCR, while the TCRdb copy is restricted to in-frame clones and leaves out a portion. The table includes 150,000 or so clones, 67% detected once. The study's findings and limits: Clonality exceeded that of normal scalp in lesional scalp, most notably in alopecia totalis/universalis.

Details on this clone: The antigen remains undetermined.

Lesional scalp punch biopsies and peripheral blood came from alopecia areata patients. The sequenced sample was CD8+ T cells sorted from blood, obtained at week 0. The TCR was taken from a human donor with alopecia areata.

The CDR3 DNA sequence: TGTGCCAGTAGTAGGCCTGACTTGACAGGGTGGAATTCACCCCTCCACTTT. Translation: CASSRPDLTGWNSPLHF. The chain has TRBV19 and TRBJ1-6; TRBD1 aligns across 7 bases. J lost 7 bases, V lost 4 bases, and 13 bases had no gene match. CDR1 is LNHDA and CDR2 is SQIVND in the germline V gene (reference sequence). The CDR3 is made up of 17 amino acids.